The rows below give T cell receptor beta chains drawn from one sample of a study of CD8+CD57+ T cells in acquired aplastic anemia. TCRdb reprocessed the reads with MiXCR, giving one entry per CDR3 protein. This table holds roughly 160,000 distinct CDR3 sequences, over 55% found once. The sequencing sample was made of sorted CD4+, CD8+, or CD8+CD57+ T cells (not recorded which) from PBMCs. The receptors come from a human donor with aplastic anemia. CDR3s include the opening cysteine and the closing phenylalanine or tryptophan. Clone sizes are given selectively: once, few, many, or a class where the clone is expanded.

>TRBJ2-7|TRBV7-6|.
CASSEKRTDVGGEQYF
>TRBJ2-7|TRBV7-2|.
CASFHRRGGGEQYF
>TRBJ2-1|TRBV10-3|.
CATRDRPAGNEQFF
>TRBJ1-5|TRBV2|.
CASRTGGGQPQHF
>TRBJ1-5|TRBV2|.
CASSESGYQPQHF
>TRBJ1-6|TRBV7-9|.
CASSLAGTEDSPLHF
>TRBJ2-7|TRBV5-1|.
CASSPESTGRDEQYF
>TRBJ1-2|TRBV20-1|.
CSATDGRYGYTF
>TRBJ2-7|TRBV10-1|many
CASSQGYEQYF
>TRBJ1-4|TRBV25-1|.
CASSEGPRQGAGTNEKLFF
>TRBJ2-5|TRBV7-2|.
CASSSSGRQGLESETQYF
>TRBJ1-2|TRBV10-3|.
CAISPGGAYYGYTF
>TRBJ1-4|TRBV7-2|.
CASSLAVGWGDEKLFF
>.|TRBV10-2|.
CATTRDETQYF
>TRBJ2-1|TRBV2|few
CASRPHQGGNEQFF
>TRBJ2-5|TRBV7-3|.
CASSQTGGWETQYF
>TRBJ1-2|TRBV20-1|.
CSAKDQNYGYTF
>TRBJ2-7|TRBV19|.
CASSAFAGTGVYEQYF
>TRBJ1-1|TRBV11-3|.
CASSFPGSRNTEAFF
>TRBJ2-1|TRBV7-2|.
CASSHQQGGGNEQFF
>TRBJ2-7|TRBV20-1|.
CSARELEEQYF
>TRBJ1-5|TRBV10-3|few
CAISEGQGGNQPQHF
>TRBJ1-2|TRBV6-4|few
CASSDSGDGVLRTF
>TRBJ2-3|TRBV20-1|.
CSAPPGLAGGTDTQYF
>TRBJ2-7|TRBV7-8|.
CASSLRTDALNEQYF
>TRBJ2-7|TRBV2|.
CASSEAGGRSYEQYF
>TRBJ1-6|TRBV2|.
CASSEEINSPLHF
>TRBJ2-7|TRBV19|few
CASSAGQTYEQYF
>TRBJ2-2|TRBV24-1|.
CATSDPRGSRNTGELFF
>TRBJ1-6|TRBV9|.
CASSGLNSPLRF
>TRBJ2-7|TRBV7-9|.
CASSLKGTYEQYF
>TRBJ1-2|TRBV7-6|.
CASSPRDRDYGYTF
>TRBJ1-2|TRBV18|few
CASSPHMGQGFGYTF
>TRBJ2-1|TRBV19|.
CASSIGGGGGDEQFF
>TRBJ1-1|TRBV9|.
CASSTRTGYVTEAFF
>TRBJ1-4|TRBV20-1|.
CSARRGTEKLFF
>TRBJ2-1|TRBV7-9|.
CASSLVSNEQFF
>TRBJ1-1|TRBV7-3|.
CASSLMGNTEAFF
>TRBJ2-5|TRBV20-1|.
CSASRASSMETRYF
>TRBJ1-5|TRBV2|.
CASKGGWSNQPQHF
>.|TRBV7-2|.
CASTTSGGALYEQYF